Listed here are 20 T cell receptor beta chains from one sample, sequenced in a study of shared clonotypes between healthy human individuals. Some clones are missing from TCRdb's copy, which holds only in-frame ones; the method was immunoSEQ multiplex PCR. The sample holds about 1 million clones, roughly 75% seen once. Sequencing was carried out using memory CD4+ T cells sorted from blood. Described subset: CD45RA-negative fraction. The receptors originated from a man younger than 35 in good health.

This chain joins TRBV7-2 and TRBJ2-3, with unresolved D. CDR1 SGHTA and CDR2 FQGNSA come from the germline V gene. The CDR3 has 14 residues. Trimming cost V 2 bases and J 0 bases, with 6 bases left between them. CDR3 sequence (DNA): TGTGCCAGCAGCTTAACCGGTAGCACAGATACGCAGTATTTT. Its translation: CASSLTGSTDTQYF.

This chain connects TRBV11-2 to TRBJ2-7, with 15 nucleotides matching TRBD2. The V gene's germline CDR1 is SGHAT and CDR2 FQNNGV. Losses at the gene ends were 5 bases for V and 2 bases for J; bases not matched to a gene: 7. The CDR3 extends over 17 amino acids. The DNA for the CDR3 is TGTGCCAGCAGCCCGGGACTAGCGGGGGGCATCACCTACGAGCAGTACTTC. This codes for CASSPGLAGGITYEQYF.

The chain has TRBV30 and TRBJ1-1; no clear D gene. Germline-derived CDR1 and CDR2 are GTSNPN and SVGIG (reference sequence). This CDR3 contains 15 residues. Trimming removed 2 bases from V and 6 bases from J, with 19 bases in between. The CDR3 nucleotides read TGTGCCTGGAGTCATTGGGAATTGGGAACTGCTGAAGCTTTCTTT. As protein: CAWSHWELGTAEAFF.

In this sample, this clone turned up a few times. The same CDR3 arises from other DNA sequences in this sample as well. The chain links TRBV7-2 to TRBJ2-7; tentatively, D is TRBD1 or TRBD2 (5 bases each). With 5 bases removed from V and 4 bases from J, the gap between germline ends came to 12 bases. Germline V lookup: CDR1 SGHTA, CDR2 FQGNSA. CDR3 size: 13 residues. Here the CDR3 reads CASSPGTPYEQYF. The CDR3 nucleotides read TGTGCCAGCAGCCCCGGGACCCCTTACGAGCAGTACTTC. The full variable domain, in which reference TRBV7-2 and TRBJ2-7 provide the parts outside the CDR3, is GAGVSQSPSNKVTEKGKDVELRCDPISGHTALYWYRQSLGQGLEFLIYFQGNSAPDKSGLPSDRFSAERTGGSVSTLTIQRTQQEDSAVYLCASSPGTPYEQYFGPGTRLTVT.

This clone was detected a few times. This chain uses TRBV2 with TRBJ1-1; possible D gene TRBD1, 6 bases. The CDR3 has 13 amino acids. Germline V lookup: CDR1 SNHLY, CDR2 FYNNEI. The V gene lost 11 bases and the J gene lost 5 bases, with 18 bases spanning the gap. CDR3 residues: CAGRAQGRTEAFF. CDR3 nucleotide sequence: TGTGCCGGAAGGGCCCAGGGGCGGACTGAAGCTTTCTTT.

The J gene is TRBJ1-2, the V gene TRBV6-6; D is perhaps TRBD1 (6 bases). The CDR3 runs to 13 residues. CDR1 is MNHNY and CDR2 is SVGAGI in the germline V gene (reference sequence). The germline V and J ends were trimmed by 6 bases and 8 bases, with 16 bases remaining between them. The CDR3 bases are TGTGCCAGCAGCCCAAACAGGGTTTGGGGCTACACCTTC. Translating it yields CASSPNRVWGYTF.

The rearrangement joins TRBV7-2 to TRBJ1-1; TRBD1 aligns across 7 bases. Germline V CDR1 and CDR2: SGHTA, FQGNSA. This CDR3 is built from 12 residues. The junction had 2 bases not matched to a gene; V was cut back by 2 bases and J by 8 bases. In DNA, the CDR3 is TGTGCCAGCAGCTTAATGACAGGGGAAGCTTTCTTT. Its translation is CASSLMTGEAFF. Together with reference TRBV7-2 and TRBJ1-1, the CDR3 gives the full variable domain: GAGVSQSPSNKVTEKGKDVELRCDPISGHTALYWYRQSLGQGLEFLIYFQGNSAPDKSGLPSDRFSAERTGGSVSTLTIQRTQQEDSAVYLCASSLMTGEAFFGQGTRLTVV.

The genes are TRBV5-5 and TRBJ1-5; no clear D. The CDR3 extends over 14 amino acids. Germline CDR1 and CDR2: SGHKS and YYEKEE (reference sequence). Trimming removed 1 base from V and 4 bases from J, with 9 bases in between. The CDR3 DNA reads as TGTGCCAGCAGCTTGACGAAAGATAATCAGCCCCAGCATTTT. Translation gives CASSLTKDNQPQHF. The full variable domain, in which reference TRBV5-5 and TRBJ1-5 provide the parts outside the CDR3, is DAGVTQSPTHLIKTRGQQVTLRCSPISGHKSVSWYQQVLGQGPQFIFQYYEKEERGRGNFPDRFSARQFPNYSSELNVNALLLGDSALYLCASSLTKDNQPQHFGDGTRLSIL.

As DNA, the CDR3 is TGTGCCAGCAGTTACGGCGGGGGCCAAATGTCCTACGAGCAGTACTTC. It yields the protein CASSYGGGQMSYEQYF. The V call is TRBV6-6, the J call TRBJ2-7; D is perhaps TRBD2 (7 bases). The V and J ends lost 2 bases and 1 base respectively, with 15 bases between them. The length of the CDR3 is 16 residues. Germline values: CDR1 MNHNY, CDR2 SVGAGI (reference sequence).

The V and J genes are TRBV18 and TRBJ1-4; 7 positions agree with TRBD1. The CDR3 has 16 amino acids. CDR1 is KGHSH, CDR2 LQKENI, per germline. The junction had 10 bases not matched to a gene; V was cut back by 4 bases and J by 5 bases. This CDR3 is CASSRTWDSQNEKLFF. For the CDR3, the DNA is TGTGCCAGCTCACGTACATGGGACAGCCAAAATGAAAAACTGTTTTTT.

The chain combines TRBV4-3 with TRBJ1-5; 7 bases fit TRBD1. The J segment lost 2 bases and the V segment lost 0 bases, leaving 1 base of the junction unmatched. This CDR3 spans 15 amino acids. Germline V gene data show CDR1 as LGHNA and CDR2 as YSLEER. DNA for the CDR3: TGCGCCAGCAGCCAAGATGACAGGGGCAATCAGCCCCAGCATTTT. Translating gives CASSQDDRGNQPQHF.

The chain uses TRBV30 and TRBJ1-6, with 8 bases that match TRBD1. The trim removed 0 bases at V and 10 bases at J, leaving 14 bases unmatched. Germline CDR1 and CDR2: GTSNPN and SVGIG (reference sequence). The CDR3 is made up of 17 amino acids. The CDR3 protein is CAWSVHSGTGLKSPLHF. The DNA of the CDR3 is TGTGCCTGGAGTGTACATTCTGGGACAGGACTTAAGTCACCCCTCCACTTT.

This sequence joins TRBV5-6 and TRBJ1-5; D is unclear. Germline loops: CDR1 SGHDT, CDR2 YYEEEE. This CDR3 contains 15 residues. V was cut by 1 base and J by 4 bases, with 12 bases left in between. Here the CDR3 DNA reads TGTGCCAGCAGCTTGAATCCAGGAACTAATCAGCCCCAGCATTTT. Translated, it gives CASSLNPGTNQPQHF.

The chain has TRBV11-3 and TRBJ2-1; 8 nucleotides agree with TRBD1. CDR1 is SGHNT and CDR2 is YENEEA in the germline V gene. CDR3 length: 15 amino acids. V lost 4 bases and J lost 7; bases outside the gene matches: 9. The CDR3 spells CASSSRQGKVNEQFF. The CDR3 DNA reads TGTGCCAGCAGCTCACGACAGGGGAAAGTGAATGAGCAGTTCTTC.

This clone was counted between two and nine times. V gene TRBV30 combines with J gene TRBJ1-1, with TRBD1 as a possible D gene (6 bases). Germline V CDR1 and CDR2: GTSNPN, SVGIG (reference sequence). The CDR3 totals 14 residues. Trimming left V 2 bases short and J 1 base short, with 11 bases between. The DNA of the CDR3 is TGTGCCTGGAGTCTGGGGGGGGCGAACACTGAAGCTTTCTTT. This gives the protein CAWSLGGANTEAFF.

The chain carries TRBV29-1 and TRBJ2-7, with 8 bases lining up with TRBD1. Looked up from germline, CDR1 is SQVTM and CDR2 is ANQGSEA. The length of the CDR3 is 15 residues. With V trimmed by 4 bases and J by 2 bases, 10 bases remained unmatched. CDR3 sequence: CSVVGAGQGTYEQYF. The CDR3 DNA follows: TGCAGCGTTGTTGGGGCAGGACAGGGCACCTACGAGCAGTACTTC.

Only one count was recorded for this clone. The gene calls are TRBV30 and TRBJ1-4; no definite D call. The CDR3 consists of 14 residues. Trimming took 4 bases from V and 0 from J, leaving 9 bases between them. From germline, CDR1 is GTSNPN and CDR2 SVGIG (reference sequence). The DNA for the CDR3 is TGTGCCTGGACGATCTTTGCAACTAATGAAAAACTGTTTTTT. This codes for CAWTIFATNEKLFF. The variable domain in full, completed from reference TRBV30 and TRBJ1-4, reads SQTIHQWPATLVQPVGSPLSLECTVEGTSNPNLYWYRQAAGRGLQLLFYSVGIGQISSEVPQNLSASRPQDRQFILSSKKLLLSDSGFYLCAWTIFATNEKLFFGSGTQLSVL.

The chain uses TRBV9 and TRBJ1-1, with D unresolved. Trimming cost V 4 bases and J 0 bases, with 13 bases left between them. The length of the CDR3 is 15 residues. CDR1 SGDLS and CDR2 YYNGEE come from the germline V gene. CDR3 nucleotide sequence: TGTGCCAGCAGCAAATCCATCGGATTGAACACTGAAGCTTTCTTT. Amino acid sequence: CASSKSIGLNTEAFF.

The chain links TRBV7-2 to TRBJ1-3; no clear D gene. Germline CDR1 is SGHTA and CDR2 is FQGNSA. Trimming pared 1 base from V and 0 bases from J, leaving 4 bases between. The CDR3 is 14 amino acids. The CDR3 bases are TGTGCCAGCAGCTTAGACTACTCTGGAAACACCATATATTTT. Encoded protein: CASSLDYSGNTIYF.

The chain joins TRBV5-1 to TRBJ2-1; tentatively, D is TRBD1 or TRBD2 (7 bases each). The ends were cut back, 1 base at V and 6 bases at J, with 14 bases in the middle. CDR3 length equals 15 residues. Germline V gives CDR1 SGHRS, CDR2 YFSETQ. This CDR3 is CASSLKAGGVNEQFF. For the CDR3, the DNA is TGCGCCAGCAGCTTGAAGGCAGGGGGGGTCAATGAGCAGTTCTTC.